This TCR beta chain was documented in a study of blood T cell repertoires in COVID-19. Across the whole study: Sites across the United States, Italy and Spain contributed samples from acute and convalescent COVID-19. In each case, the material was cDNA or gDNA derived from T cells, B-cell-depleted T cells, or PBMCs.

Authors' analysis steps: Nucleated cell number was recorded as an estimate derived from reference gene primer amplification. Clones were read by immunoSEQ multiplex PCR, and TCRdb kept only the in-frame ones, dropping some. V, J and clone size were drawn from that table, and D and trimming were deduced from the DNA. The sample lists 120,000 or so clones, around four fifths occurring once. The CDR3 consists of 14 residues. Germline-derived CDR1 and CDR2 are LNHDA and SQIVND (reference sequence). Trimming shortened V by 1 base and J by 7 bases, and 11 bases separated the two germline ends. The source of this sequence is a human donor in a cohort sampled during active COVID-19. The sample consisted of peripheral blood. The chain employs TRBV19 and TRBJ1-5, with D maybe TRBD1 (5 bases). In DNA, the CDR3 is TGTGCCAGTAGTATAGGGGCAGGGAACCAGCCCCAGCATTTT. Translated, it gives CASSIGAGNQPQHF.